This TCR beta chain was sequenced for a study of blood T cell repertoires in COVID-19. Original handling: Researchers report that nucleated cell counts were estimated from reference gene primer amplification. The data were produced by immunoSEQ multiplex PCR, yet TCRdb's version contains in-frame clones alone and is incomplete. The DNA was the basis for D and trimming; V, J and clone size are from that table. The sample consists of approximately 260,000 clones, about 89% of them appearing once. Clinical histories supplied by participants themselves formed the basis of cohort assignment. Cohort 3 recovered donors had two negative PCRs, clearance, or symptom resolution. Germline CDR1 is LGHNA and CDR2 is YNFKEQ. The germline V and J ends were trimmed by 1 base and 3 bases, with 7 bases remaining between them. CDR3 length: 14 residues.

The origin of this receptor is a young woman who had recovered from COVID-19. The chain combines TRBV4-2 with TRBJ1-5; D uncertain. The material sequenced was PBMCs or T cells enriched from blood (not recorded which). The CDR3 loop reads CASSQGADNQPQHF. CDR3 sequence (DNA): TGTGCCAGCAGCCAAGGGGCAGACAATCAGCCCCAGCATTTT.